The clone carrying this T cell receptor (beta chain) has more than one count but fewer than ten. V was pared by 5 bases and J by 0 bases, with 11 bases between. The CDR3 loop spans 15 amino acids. Germline assignment: CDR1 SGHAT and CDR2 FQNNGV. TCRdb fed the 5' RACE reads into MiXCR, producing one record per CDR3 protein. The repertoire consists of about 71,000 distinct CDR3 sequences, with around 12% occurring once and the leading ten covering roughly 2.5%. The data were obtained in a study of early T cells in non-severe SARS-CoV-2 infection. Sequenced here: whole blood, sampled at baseline. This rearrangement joins TRBV11-2 to TRBJ2-1; D not resolved. The receptor comes from an adult who was a healthcare worker with PCR-confirmed SARS-CoV-2 infection or an uninfected control (not recorded which). The CDR3 DNA is TGTGCCAGCAGCCGCGGACCTAGCTCCTACAATGAGCAGTTCTTC. This codes for CASSRGPSSYNEQFF.